This passage covers 15 T cell receptor beta chains from one sample sequenced in a study of T cell responses to AZD1222 COVID-19 vaccine. Profiling relied on immunoSEQ multiplex PCR, and the TCRdb table lists in-frame clones only, not all of them. The sample has 70,000 or so clones, about four fifths seen once; the top ten hold about a quarter. This specimen was peripheral blood, taken on day 0 of MenACWY control vaccination. All receptors derive from an adult in good health.

The chain couples TRBV2 to TRBJ2-1; maybe TRBD1 (6 bases). The ends were cut back, 6 bases at V and 8 bases at J, with 8 bases in the middle. CDR1 SNHLY and CDR2 FYNNEI come from the germline V gene. The CDR3 contains 11 residues. The DNA for the CDR3 is TGTGCCAGCAGCGCAGGGGATGAGCAGTTCTTC. It specifies CASSAGDEQFF. The full variable domain, in which reference TRBV2 and TRBJ2-1 provide the parts outside the CDR3, is EPEVTQTPSHQVTQMGQEVILRCVPISNHLYFYWYRQILGQKVEFLVSFYNNEISEKSEIFDDQFSVERPDGSNFTLKIRSTKLEDSAMYFCASSAGDEQFFGPGTRLTVL.

The chain employs TRBV4-2 and TRBJ2-3; 14 nucleotides match TRBD2. CDR1 LGHNA and CDR2 YNFKEQ come from the germline V gene. The CDR3 totals 19 residues. The V segment lost 0 bases and the J segment 6 bases; nucleotides outside the gene matches: 11. The CDR3 DNA sequence: TGTGCCAGCAGCCAAGATATAGGACTAGCGGGGGGACCCCGGGATACGCAGTATTTT. This codes for CASSQDIGLAGGPRDTQYF.

The chain is built from TRBV14 and TRBJ1-1; D is perhaps TRBD1 (5 bases). Germline-derived CDR1 and CDR2 are SGHDN and FVKESK. V was trimmed by 1 base and J by 4 bases, leaving 13 bases between them. The CDR3 extends over 15 amino acids. The CDR3 coding sequence is TGTGCCAGCAGCCAAGTGATAGGGGAGGGCACTGAAGCTTTCTTT. The encoded protein is CASSQVIGEGTEAFF.

The chain carries TRBV19 and TRBJ1-2; D gene uncertain. The CDR3 has 12 amino acids. V shed 7 bases and J shed 8 bases, with 14 bases lying between them. Germline CDR1 reads LNHDA; CDR2 reads SQIVND (reference sequence). The CDR3 here is CASTVGGYGYTF. The CDR3 region has the DNA TGTGCCAGTACCGTTGGAGGGTACGGCTACACCTTC.

As concerns this clone: Germline and junction disagree at one end, which may indicate a read error. The rearrangement uses TRBV7-2 and TRBJ1-4; possible D gene TRBD1, 5 bases. Germline V gene lookup returns CDR1 SGHTA and CDR2 FQGNSA. The CDR3 extends over 14 amino acids. In DNA, the CDR3 is TGTGCCAGCAGTTTAGGGGCCGCTAATGAAAAACTGTTTTTT. It encodes CASSLGAANEKLFF. The entire variable domain, with the rest obtained from reference TRBV7-2 and TRBJ1-4, is as follows: GAGVSQSPSNKVTEKGKDVELRCDPISGHTALYWYRQSLGQGLEFLIYFQGNSAPDKSGLPSDRFSAERTGGSVSTLTIQRTQQEDSAVYLCASSLGAANEKLFFGSGTQLSVL.

The sample holds one count of this clone. The V gene is TRBV5-4, the J gene TRBJ2-3; tentative D call: TRBD1 (5 bases). V was cut by 4 bases and J by 4 bases, with 10 bases left in between. This CDR3 spans 13 amino acids. Germline assignment: CDR1 SGHNT and CDR2 YYREEE (reference sequence). The CDR3, as DNA: TGTGCCAGCAGCGTGGTAGGGGCAGATACGCAGTATTTT. Its protein is CASSVVGADTQYF.

This chain connects TRBV5-4 to TRBJ2-7; D perhaps matches TRBD2 (6 bases). Trimming stripped 4 bases from V and 11 bases from J, with 19 bases between. The CDR3 sequence is 13 residues long. The germline gives CDR1 SGHNT, CDR2 YYREEE (reference sequence). In nucleotides, the CDR3 is TGTGCCAGCAGCCCGAACCTCGGGGGTTCGGAGTACTTC. Translation: CASSPNLGGSEYF.

The chain links TRBV6-5 to TRBJ1-4, with 9 bases lining up with TRBD1. This CDR3 is built from 14 residues. CDR1 is MNHEY and CDR2 is SVGAGI in the germline V gene. V was clipped by 6 bases and J by 7 bases; unmatched bases: 6. The DNA of the CDR3 is TGTGCCAGCAGCCACAGGGGGCCGGGTGAAAAACTGTTTTTT. This gives the protein CASSHRGPGEKLFF.

The V call is TRBV28, the J call TRBJ1-6, with 7 positions matching TRBD1. CDR3 length: 18 residues. CDR1 is MDHEN, CDR2 SYDVKM, per germline. Losses at the gene ends were 5 bases for V and 8 bases for J; bases not matched to a gene: 18. The CDR3 loop is CASSRRQGIPTVDSPLHF. The CDR3 DNA sequence: TGTGCCAGCAGTCGTCGACAGGGCATCCCCACTGTGGATTCACCCCTCCACTTT. Variable domain in full (rest from reference TRBV28 and TRBJ1-6): DVKVTQSSRYLVKRTGEKVFLECVQDMDHENMFWYRQDPGLGLRLIYFSYDVKMKEKGDIPEGYSVSREKKERFSLILESASTNQTSMYLCASSRRQGIPTVDSPLHFGNGTRLTVT.

This clone showed up just once. V usage is TRBV7-9 and J usage is TRBJ1-3, with a tentative D call TRBD1 (6 bases). Trimming stripped 2 bases from V and 9 bases from J, with 14 bases between. Germline V gene sequence: CDR1 SEHNR, CDR2 FQNEAQ (reference sequence). This CDR3 is 14 amino acids long. Here the CDR3 reads CASSLLVGGGTIYF. In nucleotides, the CDR3 is TGTGCCAGCAGCTTATTAGTCGGGGGCGGCACCATATATTTT.

The chain combines TRBV12-3 or TRBV12-4 with TRBJ1-1; D unclear. The CDR3 contains 13 residues. V was trimmed by 8 bases and J by 2 bases, leaving 12 bases between them. The CDR3 DNA reads as TGTGCCAGCCTAACGAATGCAAACACTGAAGCTTTCTTT. The encoded protein is CASLTNANTEAFF.

A single count supports this clone. The chain has TRBV19 and TRBJ1-5, with 7 bases that match TRBD1. Per the germline V gene, CDR1 is LNHDA and CDR2 is SQIVND (reference sequence). After removal of 6 bases from V and 1 base from J, the junction contained 6 bases not matched to a gene. The CDR3 runs 15 residues. The CDR3 bases are TGTGCCAGTAGCGAAGGGGGCGGGAGCAATCAGCCCCAGCATTTT. Amino acids: CASSEGGGSNQPQHF.

The chain carries TRBV7-8 and TRBJ2-5; D is ambiguous. The CDR3 spans 14 residues. CDR1 is SGHVS and CDR2 is FQNEAQ in the germline V gene. V gave up 5 bases and J gave up 2 bases, with 12 bases separating them. The CDR3 DNA follows: TGTGCCAGCAGCCCCCTAGGGAATCAAGAGACCCAGTACTTC. It specifies CASSPLGNQETQYF.

The J gene is TRBJ1-1, the V gene TRBV19, with D possibly being TRBD1 (5 bases). The germline V gene encodes CDR1 LNHDA and CDR2 SQIVND (reference sequence). Trimming removed 6 bases from V and 6 bases from J, with 17 bases in between. This CDR3 has 14 residues. CDR3 protein: CASSVEGLTAEAFF. CDR3 in DNA: TGTGCCAGTAGCGTCGAGGGGTTGACAGCTGAAGCTTTCTTT.

This chain uses TRBV19 with TRBJ2-1, with a weak D call TRBD1 (7 bases). The germline CDR1 and CDR2 sequences are LNHDA and SQIVND (reference sequence). There are 14 residues in the CDR3. The V end was cut by 8 bases, the J end by 5 bases, with 16 bases between. CDR3 nucleotides: TGTGCCAGTCCTGAGACAGGGAGGCACAATGAGCAGTTCTTC. Translated: CASPETGRHNEQFF.